A selection of T cell receptor beta chains follows, all from one sample in a study of shared clonotypes between healthy human individuals. The data were produced by immunoSEQ multiplex PCR, yet TCRdb's version contains in-frame clones alone and is incomplete. Among approximately 2.5 million clones, around nine tenths were seen once, and the ten largest hold over 0.12%. The sample consisted of naive CD4+ T cells sorted from blood. These receptors all come from a man aged 18 to 30 in good health. CDR3s include the opening cysteine and the closing phenylalanine or tryptophan. The order of the fields is clone size, D gene, V gene, J gene, CDR3 protein, CDR3 DNA. A D gene is named only where the DNA matches it firmly. Rows give clone size only sometimes, using once, few, many, or a class for an expanded clone.

clone_size: -
d_call: TRBD1
v_call: TRBV7-6
j_call: TRBJ1-5
cdr3_aa: CASSSSTGGQANQPQHF
cdr3_nt: TGTGCCAGCAGCTCCTCGACAGGGGGCCAAGCCAATCAGCCCCAGCATTTT

clone_size: -
d_call: -
v_call: TRBV6-1
j_call: TRBJ2-2
cdr3_aa: CASSIRTANTGELFF
cdr3_nt: TGTGCCAGCAGTATTAGGACAGCGAACACCGGGGAGCTGTTTTTT

clone_size: -
d_call: -
v_call: TRBV5-6
j_call: TRBJ2-4
cdr3_aa: CASSLDSQLAKNIQYF
cdr3_nt: TGTGCCAGCAGCTTGGATTCCCAGCTAGCCAAAAACATTCAGTACTTC

clone_size: -
d_call: -
v_call: TRBV5-1
j_call: TRBJ2-5
cdr3_aa: CASSFWAGETQYF
cdr3_nt: TGCGCCAGCAGCTTTTGGGCGGGAGAGACCCAGTACTTC

clone_size: once
d_call: -
v_call: TRBV2
j_call: TRBJ1-2
cdr3_aa: CASSSDSVYGYTF
cdr3_nt: TGTGCCAGCAGTAGCGACAGTGTCTATGGCTACACCTTC

clone_size: -
d_call: -
v_call: TRBV11-3
j_call: TRBJ1-1
cdr3_aa: CASSFLLNTEAFF
cdr3_nt: TGTGCCAGCAGCTTCTTGCTGAACACTGAAGCTTTCTTT

clone_size: -
d_call: -
v_call: TRBV30
j_call: TRBJ1-5
cdr3_aa: CAWGRNSNQPQHF
cdr3_nt: TGTGCCTGGGGCCGCAATAGCAATCAGCCCCAGCATTTT

clone_size: -
d_call: TRBD1
v_call: TRBV6-5
j_call: TRBJ2-7
cdr3_aa: CASSPQGQGREEQYF
cdr3_nt: TGTGCCAGCAGTCCCCAAGGACAGGGGAGAGAGGAGCAGTACTTC

clone_size: -
d_call: TRBD1
v_call: TRBV4-1
j_call: TRBJ1-2
cdr3_aa: CASSLTPGQRKYGYTF
cdr3_nt: TGCGCCAGCAGCCTAACGCCGGGACAGCGGAAATATGGCTACACCTTC

clone_size: -
d_call: -
v_call: TRBV7-9
j_call: TRBJ2-7
cdr3_aa: CASSLAGGRAASYF
cdr3_nt: TGTGCCAGCAGCTTAGCAGGCGGAAGGGCAGCCTCGTACTTC

clone_size: -
d_call: -
v_call: TRBV10-3
j_call: TRBJ2-1
cdr3_aa: CAISESGRNEQFF
cdr3_nt: TGTGCCATCAGTGAGTCAGGCAGGAATGAGCAGTTCTTC

clone_size: -
d_call: -
v_call: TRBV5-4
j_call: TRBJ1-2
cdr3_aa: CASSFGRYYTF
cdr3_nt: TGTGCCAGCAGCTTCGGTCGATACTACACCTTC

clone_size: -
d_call: -
v_call: TRBV2
j_call: TRBJ2-3
cdr3_aa: CASSEEVRKNTQYF
cdr3_nt: TGTGCCAGCAGTGAAGAGGTACGGAAGAATACGCAGTATTTT

clone_size: -
d_call: TRBD1
v_call: TRBV10-2
j_call: TRBJ1-5
cdr3_aa: CASSLTGSGQPQHF
cdr3_nt: TGCGCCAGCAGCTTGACAGGGTCAGGTCAGCCCCAGCATTTT

clone_size: -
d_call: -
v_call: TRBV2
j_call: TRBJ1-1
cdr3_aa: CASSVYDTEAFF
cdr3_nt: TGTGCCAGCAGTGTCTATGACACTGAAGCTTTCTTT

clone_size: -
d_call: -
v_call: TRBV4-2
j_call: TRBJ1-4
cdr3_aa: CASSRHPGEGDEKLFF
cdr3_nt: TGTGCCAGCAGCCGTCATCCGGGGGAGGGGGATGAAAAACTGTTTTTT

clone_size: -
d_call: -
v_call: TRBV9
j_call: TRBJ2-1
cdr3_aa: CASSYQDNEQFF
cdr3_nt: TGTGCCAGCAGCTACCAGGACAATGAGCAGTTCTTC

clone_size: -
d_call: TRBD2
v_call: TRBV5-4
j_call: TRBJ2-3
cdr3_aa: CASSSSTSAFTDTQYF
cdr3_nt: TGTGCCAGCAGCTCTTCGACTAGCGCGTTCACAGATACGCAGTATTTT

clone_size: once
d_call: -
v_call: TRBV7-2
j_call: TRBJ2-5
cdr3_aa: CASSLFGRIQETQYF
cdr3_nt: TGTGCCAGCAGCTTATTTGGCAGAATACAAGAGACCCAGTACTTC

clone_size: -
d_call: TRBD1
v_call: TRBV18
j_call: TRBJ1-5
cdr3_aa: CASSPGQVDQPQHF
cdr3_nt: TGTGCCAGCTCCCCGGGACAGGTCGATCAGCCCCAGCATTTT

clone_size: -
d_call: -
v_call: TRBV7-8
j_call: TRBJ2-6
cdr3_aa: CASSPTVRGSLSGANVLTF
cdr3_nt: TGTGCCAGCAGTCCGACGGTGCGGGGTTCCCTCTCTGGGGCCAACGTCCTGACTTTC

clone_size: -
d_call: TRBD1
v_call: TRBV2
j_call: TRBJ2-7
cdr3_aa: CASSVRDRGPYEQYF
cdr3_nt: TGTGCCAGCAGCGTCCGGGACAGGGGGCCCTACGAGCAGTACTTC

clone_size: -
d_call: -
v_call: TRBV6-1
j_call: TRBJ2-6
cdr3_aa: CASSAVGRANVLTF
cdr3_nt: TGTGCCAGCAGTGCGGTGGGGAGGGCCAACGTCCTGACTTTC

clone_size: few
d_call: -
v_call: TRBV10-1
j_call: TRBJ1-1
cdr3_aa: CASRAGTANTEAFF
cdr3_nt: TGCGCCAGCAGAGCCGGGACCGCGAACACTGAAGCTTTCTTT

clone_size: -
d_call: TRBD1
v_call: TRBV9
j_call: TRBJ1-5
cdr3_aa: CASSGDRGNQPQHF
cdr3_nt: TGTGCCAGCTCGGGTGACAGGGGGAATCAGCCCCAGCATTTT

clone_size: -
d_call: -
v_call: TRBV11-3
j_call: TRBJ2-2
cdr3_aa: CASSLGLNSYTGELFF
cdr3_nt: TGTGCCAGCAGCTTAGGGCTGAACAGCTACACCGGGGAGCTGTTTTTT

clone_size: -
d_call: -
v_call: TRBV2
j_call: TRBJ2-3
cdr3_aa: CASSRSTDTQYF
cdr3_nt: TGTGCCAGCAGTCGTAGCACAGATACGCAGTATTTT

clone_size: -
d_call: -
v_call: TRBV27
j_call: TRBJ2-7
cdr3_aa: CASSEVPSSYEQYF
cdr3_nt: TGTGCCAGCAGTGAGGTACCCAGCTCCTACGAGCAGTACTTC

clone_size: -
d_call: -
v_call: TRBV11-2
j_call: TRBJ1-2
cdr3_aa: CASSPRGLVRGFYGYTF
cdr3_nt: TGTGCCAGCAGCCCGCGGGGGCTAGTTAGGGGTTTTTATGGCTACACCTTC

clone_size: once
d_call: -
v_call: TRBV7-9
j_call: TRBJ2-3
cdr3_aa: CASSDGQSSTDTQYF
cdr3_nt: TGTGCCAGCAGCGATGGACAATCGAGCACAGATACGCAGTATTTT

clone_size: -
d_call: -
v_call: TRBV11-2
j_call: TRBJ1-1
cdr3_aa: CASSFRGGLNTEAFF
cdr3_nt: TGTGCCAGCAGCTTTCGCGGAGGGCTGAACACTGAAGCTTTCTTT

clone_size: few
d_call: -
v_call: TRBV12-5
j_call: TRBJ1-5
cdr3_aa: CASGLVTGIQPQHF
cdr3_nt: TGTGCTAGTGGTTTGGTAACAGGCATCCAGCCCCAGCATTTT

clone_size: -
d_call: -
v_call: TRBV4-3
j_call: TRBJ1-1
cdr3_aa: CASSHLRDTEAFF
cdr3_nt: TGCGCCAGCAGCCACCTCAGGGATACTGAAGCTTTCTTT

clone_size: -
d_call: TRBD1
v_call: TRBV18
j_call: TRBJ1-2
cdr3_aa: CASSRDSANGYTF
cdr3_nt: TGTGCCAGCTCACGGGACAGTGCCAATGGCTACACCTTC

clone_size: -
d_call: -
v_call: TRBV2
j_call: TRBJ1-2
cdr3_aa: CASSWDGYGYTF
cdr3_nt: TGTGCCAGCAGTTGGGACGGTTATGGCTACACCTTC

clone_size: -
d_call: -
v_call: TRBV7-2
j_call: TRBJ2-3
cdr3_aa: CASSLAFREGTDTQYF
cdr3_nt: TGTGCCAGCAGCTTAGCTTTCAGGGAAGGGACAGATACGCAGTATTTT

clone_size: -
d_call: -
v_call: TRBV5-5
j_call: TRBJ1-6
cdr3_aa: CASSSTAISYNSPLHF
cdr3_nt: TGTGCCAGCAGCTCTACAGCTATCTCCTATAATTCACCCCTCCACTTT

clone_size: -
d_call: TRBD2
v_call: TRBV6-5
j_call: TRBJ2-5
cdr3_aa: CASSVGLAGAETQYF
cdr3_nt: TGTGCCAGCAGTGTGGGACTAGCGGGAGCTGAGACCCAGTACTTC

clone_size: -
d_call: -
v_call: TRBV5-6
j_call: TRBJ1-4
cdr3_aa: CASSFRDPLYEKLFF
cdr3_nt: TGTGCCAGCAGCTTCCGGGACCCCTTGTATGAAAAACTGTTTTTT

clone_size: -
d_call: -
v_call: TRBV10-2
j_call: TRBJ2-3
cdr3_aa: CASSESEALSGTVPYTQYF
cdr3_nt: TGCGCCAGCAGTGAGTCGGAAGCACTTAGCGGAACTGTGCCCTATACGCAGTATTTT

clone_size: few
d_call: -
v_call: TRBV28
j_call: TRBJ1-1
cdr3_aa: CASSRLDTEAFF
cdr3_nt: TGTGCCAGCAGCCGGCTCGACACTGAAGCTTTCTTT

clone_size: -
d_call: TRBD1
v_call: TRBV6-6
j_call: TRBJ2-7
cdr3_aa: CASRRGQGDYEQYF
cdr3_nt: TGTGCCAGCAGACGAGGACAGGGTGATTACGAGCAGTACTTC

clone_size: -
d_call: TRBD1
v_call: TRBV5-6
j_call: TRBJ2-2
cdr3_aa: CASSPQGALTGELFF
cdr3_nt: TGTGCCAGCAGCCCCCAGGGGGCTCTAACCGGGGAGCTGTTTTTT

clone_size: -
d_call: -
v_call: TRBV2
j_call: TRBJ2-7
cdr3_aa: CASSDVYTSYEQYF
cdr3_nt: TGTGCCAGCAGTGACGTCTATACATCCTACGAGCAGTACTTC

clone_size: -
d_call: -
v_call: TRBV5-1
j_call: TRBJ2-1
cdr3_aa: CASSLVYEQAEQFF
cdr3_nt: TGCGCCAGCAGCTTGGTGTACGAGCAAGCTGAGCAGTTCTTC

clone_size: -
d_call: -
v_call: TRBV28
j_call: TRBJ2-7
cdr3_aa: CASSPLGGPYEQYF
cdr3_nt: TGTGCCAGCAGTCCCCTAGGGGGGCCCTACGAGCAGTACTTC

clone_size: -
d_call: -
v_call: TRBV9
j_call: TRBJ1-3
cdr3_aa: CASSVGPEILSGNTIYF
cdr3_nt: TGTGCCAGCAGCGTAGGCCCAGAAATCCTCTCTGGAAACACCATATATTTT

clone_size: -
d_call: -
v_call: TRBV5-1
j_call: TRBJ2-1
cdr3_aa: CASSLDAFSNEQFF
cdr3_nt: TGCGCCAGCAGCTTGGACGCGTTCTCCAATGAGCAGTTCTTC

clone_size: -
d_call: -
v_call: TRBV7-9
j_call: TRBJ2-2
cdr3_aa: CASSPRRDGSGELFF
cdr3_nt: TGTGCCAGCAGCCCGCGGCGGGACGGGTCCGGGGAGCTGTTTTTT

clone_size: -
d_call: TRBD1
v_call: TRBV29-1
j_call: TRBJ2-7
cdr3_aa: CSVEKGTGDGEQYF
cdr3_nt: TGCAGCGTTGAAAAAGGGACAGGGGACGGTGAGCAGTACTTC

clone_size: -
d_call: -
v_call: TRBV14
j_call: TRBJ2-1
cdr3_aa: CASSHVQKWNEQFF
cdr3_nt: TGTGCCAGCAGCCACGTACAGAAGTGGAATGAGCAGTTCTTC

clone_size: -
d_call: -
v_call: TRBV27
j_call: TRBJ2-7
cdr3_aa: CASSQGYEQYF
cdr3_nt: TGTGCCAGTTCACAGGGCTACGAGCAGTACTTC

clone_size: -
d_call: -
v_call: TRBV6-6
j_call: TRBJ2-7
cdr3_aa: CASRDPGAYEQYF
cdr3_nt: TGTGCCAGCAGAGATCCAGGGGCCTACGAGCAGTACTTC

clone_size: -
d_call: TRBD1
v_call: TRBV6-1
j_call: TRBJ1-2
cdr3_aa: CASSEDRDRGRRLYGYTF
cdr3_nt: TGTGCCAGCAGTGAAGACCGGGACAGGGGGCGCCGACTCTATGGCTACACCTTC

clone_size: -
d_call: TRBD1
v_call: TRBV6-6
j_call: TRBJ1-5
cdr3_aa: CASSFQGVPQPQHF
cdr3_nt: TGTGCCAGCAGTTTCCAGGGGGTTCCTCAGCCCCAGCATTTT

clone_size: -
d_call: -
v_call: TRBV18
j_call: TRBJ1-1
cdr3_aa: CASSPPPGRTEAFF
cdr3_nt: TGTGCCAGCTCACCACCGCCAGGGAGAACTGAAGCTTTCTTT

clone_size: -
d_call: -
v_call: TRBV7-9
j_call: TRBJ2-7
cdr3_aa: CASSLGTAYEQYF
cdr3_nt: TGTGCCAGCAGCTTAGGGACAGCTTACGAGCAGTACTTC

clone_size: -
d_call: -
v_call: TRBV7-2
j_call: TRBJ1-1
cdr3_aa: CASSLVPLNTEAFF
cdr3_nt: TGTGCCAGCAGCTTAGTCCCCCTGAACACTGAAGCTTTCTTT

clone_size: -
d_call: -
v_call: TRBV4-3
j_call: TRBJ2-1
cdr3_aa: CASSQYGGGNNEQFF
cdr3_nt: TGCGCCAGCAGCCAATATGGTGGGGGAAACAATGAGCAGTTCTTC